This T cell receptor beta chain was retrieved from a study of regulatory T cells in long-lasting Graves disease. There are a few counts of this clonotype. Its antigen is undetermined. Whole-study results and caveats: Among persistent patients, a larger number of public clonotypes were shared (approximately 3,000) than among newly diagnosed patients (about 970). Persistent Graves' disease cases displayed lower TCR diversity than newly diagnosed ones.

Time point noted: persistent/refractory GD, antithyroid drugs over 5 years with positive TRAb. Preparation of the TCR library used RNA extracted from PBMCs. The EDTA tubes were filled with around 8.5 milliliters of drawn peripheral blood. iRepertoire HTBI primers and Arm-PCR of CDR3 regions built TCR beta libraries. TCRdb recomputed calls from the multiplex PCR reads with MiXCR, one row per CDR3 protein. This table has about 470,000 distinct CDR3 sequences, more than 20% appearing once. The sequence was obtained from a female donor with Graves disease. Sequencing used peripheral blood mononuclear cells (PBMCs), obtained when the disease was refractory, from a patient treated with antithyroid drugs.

CDR3 DNA: TGTGCCATCAGTGAGTCGGGAGTGGACGAGCAGTACTTC. Encoded protein: CAISESGVDEQYF. This chain uses TRBV10-3 with TRBJ2-7; D possibly corresponds to TRBD2 (5 bases). V was pared by 0 bases and J by 5 bases, with 8 bases between. The germline CDR1 and CDR2 sequences are ENHRY and SYGVKD. This CDR3 contains 13 residues.